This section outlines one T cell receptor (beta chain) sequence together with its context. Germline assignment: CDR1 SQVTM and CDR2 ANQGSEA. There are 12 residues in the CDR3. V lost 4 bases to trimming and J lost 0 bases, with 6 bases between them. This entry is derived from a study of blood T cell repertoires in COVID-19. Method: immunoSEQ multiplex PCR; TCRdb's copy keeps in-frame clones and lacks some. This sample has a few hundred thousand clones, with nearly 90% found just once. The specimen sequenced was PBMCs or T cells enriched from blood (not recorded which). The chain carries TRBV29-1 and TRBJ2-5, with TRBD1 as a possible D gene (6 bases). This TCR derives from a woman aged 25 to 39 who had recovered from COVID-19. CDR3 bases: TGCAGCGTTGGGACAGACCAAGAGACCCAGTACTTC. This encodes CSVGTDQETQYF.